This T cell receptor (beta chain) was profiled in a study of cytomegalovirus exposure and HLA in healthy donors. This clone was seen a single time. Germline V CDR1 and CDR2: SGHAT, FQNNGV. V lost 0 bases, J lost 9 bases, and 9 bases lay in between. The CDR3 is made up of 13 amino acids. Primers: 60 Vbeta forward and 13 Jbeta reverse. Sequencing used immunoSEQ multiplex PCR; TCRdb keeps in-frame clones, though not all of them. The data show roughly 160,000 clones, roughly four fifths seen once. The genes are TRBV11-2 and TRBJ2-1, with D unclear. The specimen sequenced was PBMCs. The clonotype comes from a man in his forties or fifties in good health and CMV-seropositive. The CDR3 here is CASSLDQEFEQFF. CDR3 nucleotide sequence: TGTGCCAGCAGCTTAGATCAGGAATTTGAGCAGTTCTTC.